This T cell receptor beta chain was observed in a study of blood T cells in healthy people across ages (dated by TCRdb to the mid-2010s). Regarding the complete study: In model experiments, template switching captured about one uniquely barcoded TCR beta cDNA molecule for every two T cells. Two additional independent replicas of 1 million unique cDNA reads from the same blood draw were analyzed for two donors (one aged 18 to 29 and one aged 80 or older). The study measured age-related changes in TCR beta repertoire diversity using deep sequencing normalized with unique cDNA molecular identifiers. Donors were grouped into four age groups: young (average about 15 years), middle-aged (under 40), aged (around 60) and long-lived (approximately 82). General conclusions and limits of the study: Since profiling was done on bulk unsorted PBMCs, naive and antigen-experienced compartments could not be conclusively compared. There was a strong correlation between observed TCR beta diversity and the percentage of naive T cells measured by flow cytometry. Compared with the aged group, the long-lived group had more naive CD4+ T cells, fewer expanded clones and increased TCR diversity, a pattern suggesting age selection. As age increased, observed TCR beta diversity per million T cells dropped in a roughly linear way, and a significant reduction was already evident by age 40. Total diversity estimates from one million sequenced T cells were considered lower bounds and underestimates. Because the CMV infection status of the donors was unknown, age-related changes in expanded clonotypes may potentially have been confounded.

The library was built by means of 5' RACE. Sequencer: Illumina HiSeq 2500. A second PCR of about 7 to 12 cycles was performed with a sample-barcoded 5' primer and a J-beta primer mix. Each TCR beta cDNA molecule received a unique molecular identifier from a template-switch 5' adaptor carrying 12 random nucleotides. Each sample yielded at least 3 million CDR3-containing paired-end reads. First-strand cDNA was synthesized from all RNA with the Mint cDNA synthesis kit, primed by a TRBC-specific oligonucleotide. Following uracil-DNA glycosylase treatment, a first 18-cycle PCR with universal primers M1SS and BC2_uni_R was performed on all cDNA. Regarding the original processing steps: For normalization, 1 million high-quality reads were randomly selected from each sample, with every read carrying a distinct molecular identifier. Reads with shared molecular identifiers were discarded instead of being binned into consensus sequences. MiTCR, with a Q25 quality threshold and the strictest error-elimination algorithm, was used for CDR3 identification, clonotype clustering and error correction. A nonparametric unseen species model with Euler transformation was used to estimate a lower bound on total TCR beta diversity. TCRdb's own reprocessing of the public reads used fastp at Q25 and MiXCR and kept productive beta chains. Each CDR3 protein gets just one entry, which takes the most common genes and DNA from the rows behind it. What appears here as the V and J calls and clone size reflects TCRdb's work, not the paper's. This sample is represented by about 760,000 distinct CDR3 sequences; 20% to 25% of them were singletons. Of the sample, 9.4% falls within the top ten clones.

With respect to this clonotype: What this receptor recognizes is not known. Base qualities are not provided; no much larger clone lies one nucleotide away.

The approximately 39 donors, aged roughly 6 to 95 years, were systemically healthy Caucasian individuals from Russia. Approximately 9 milliliters of peripheral blood were collected from each donor into EDTA-treated Vacutainer tubes. Ficoll-Paque density-gradient centrifugation was used to isolate PBMCs, with at least 6.5 million per sample. Trizol reagent was used to extract total RNA from PBMCs, with at least 5 micrograms per sample. Naive CD45RAhigh/CD27high T cell percentages were measured by flow cytometry on a PBMC aliquot from every donor. These same data were also listed under a study on T cells of mothers and their children. The second study's authors report: Nine systemically healthy Caucasian individuals, comprising three mothers and their six children, were included as donors. cDNA synthesis used all of the extracted RNA, with around 1.6 ug of RNA in each 15 ul reaction. Sample barcodes and 2-4 random nucleotides were added via the M1S primer in the second PCR. Over 8 million TCR beta CDR3 reads were obtained for each mother, and 2.5 million to 3.5 million reads were obtained for each child. Thymic selection similarly shapes TCR recombination output in related and unrelated pairs, with minor effect from inherited differences. Normalized repertoire overlap in related mother-child pairs was always slightly higher than in unrelated mother-child pairs, but the difference was never significant. No persistent microchimeric T cell clones were found, with a detection sensitivity of around 100 clones per million clonotypes. The study used deep NGS to compare TCR beta repertoires of mothers and children, seeking features distinguishing related mother-child pairs from unrelated individuals. The mean age was about 40 +/- 4 years for the mothers and about 10 +/- 4 years for the children. After adapter ligation with NEBNext reagents, the libraries were sequenced on Illumina HiSeq 2000 with 100+100 nt paired-end reads. To avoid cross-contamination, the mother libraries and the child libraries were prepared a month apart and sequenced in separate runs. Each donor had between about 500,000 and 2,300,000 distinct TCR beta clonotypes identified. Naive TCR beta clonotypes were estimated from low-frequency clonotypes matched to each donor's FACS-determined naive share, without sorting.

Source material: blood. This TCR was sampled from a boy younger than 18 in good health.

The CDR3 amino acid sequence is: CASSKVQTSGGYNEQFF. The DNA sequence follows: TGTGCCAGCAGCAAAGTCCAGACTAGCGGGGGATACAATGAGCAGTTCTTC. Here the chain combines TRBV21-1 and TRBJ2-1; the table's D call, TRBD2, has no DNA check behind it. TRBV21-1 is a known pseudogene. Inclusive of the bounding cysteine and phenylalanine, the CDR3 is 17 residues long. Only the CDR3 part of the read is kept: 51 bases, read in frame from the first base.